This T cell receptor (beta chain) was observed in a study of cytomegalovirus exposure and HLA in healthy donors. For this clone: No antigen is known for it.

Trimming cost V 2 bases and J 3 bases; bases outside gene matches: 12. Germline values: CDR1 GTSNPN, CDR2 SVGIG (reference sequence). This CDR3 is built from 18 residues. Regarding the study as a whole: Further analysis, carried out later, found HLA-associated TCR beta chains more clonally expanded than equally common other chains.

Primers included in the PCR were 60 Vbeta and 13 Jbeta primers. Produced via immunoSEQ multiplex PCR; TCRdb's table is partial and in-frame only. The table has about 130,000 clones, roughly 78% seen once. Healthy donors of bone marrow made up the group. The gene calls are TRBV30 and TRBJ2-3; the match to TRBD2 covers 12 bases. Sequencing input: PBMCs. The source of this sequence is a man aged 25 to 40 in good health and CMV-seropositive. CDR3 protein: CAWSLAGGPVVLTDTQYF. The CDR3, as DNA: TGTGCCTGGAGTCTAGCGGGAGGGCCGGTTGTTTTGACAGATACGCAGTATTTT.